This TCR beta chain emerged from a study of blood T cell repertoires in COVID-19 (dated by TCRdb to the early 2020s). Notes on the research overall: Samples covering the acute and convalescent phases of COVID-19 were provided by collaborators in the United States, Italy and Spain. A freely available public database, intended as a resource for researchers studying the immune response to SARS-CoV-2, is where the repertoires were released. The material from the prospective study consisted of cDNA or gDNA derived from T cells, B-cell-depleted T cells, or PBMCs. Deeply sampled blood TCRbeta repertoires from subjects exposed to, actively infected with, or recovered from COVID-19 were included in the dataset. Where available, HLA class I and class II types were taken from metadata supplied by the sample provider and were not determined by assay-based typing. Sample metadata almost always included a de-identified subject ID, COVID-19 status, age in years and sex. The samples were drawn from the first 160 participants of the ongoing ImmuneRACE study and from more than 1,000 subjects provided by 6 global collaborators.

This clone was observed many times. Its binding antigen is unknown. Its ends do not fully match the called genes, so a read error is possible. TCRbeta CDR3 regions were amplified from genomic DNA using the immunoSEQ Assay, a bias-controlled multiplex PCR. In the source study's methods: Within the assay, amplification of reference gene primers was used to estimate how many nucleated cells each sample contained. Sequence reads were collapsed and filtered to measure the absolute abundance of every unique TCRbeta CDR3 rearrangement. For each sample, productive Simpson clonality was calculated as the square root of Simpson's diversity index across productive rearrangements. Entries here come from immuneACCESS through TCRdb and include only in-frame sequences with V and J called. Some clones fail to appear in such tables; in the studies checked, an unresolved V gene covers under half of the shortfall, and the cause of the remainder is unknown. V, J and clone size derive from that table, while D and trimming were established from the DNA sequence. This sample gives nearly 45,000 clones in total; around four fifths of them show up just once. Jointly, the top ten make up 40% to 45% of the sample.

Whole blood was collected in K2EDTA tubes by collaborating institutions according to the institutions' own protocols. For TCRbeta analysis, collaborator samples were shipped as frozen whole blood, as isolated PBMCs, or as DNA extracted from either sample type. The germline V gene (reference sequence) gives CDR1 as MNHNY and CDR2 as SVGAGI. Measured from the cysteine to the phenylalanine, the CDR3 is 14 residues long. Just CDR3 DNA is preserved here, 42 bases in frame from base 1. What the study reported, not specific to this receptor: Clinical and demographic metadata were provided uncurated, with the amount varying by source and participant.

The clonotype originates from a human donor in a cohort sampled during active COVID-19. The material sequenced was peripheral blood. The chain joins TRBV6-6 to TRBJ1-3, with 7 bases matching TRBD1. The nucleotide sequence is given as TGTGCCAGCAGACCAGGACAGGTTGGAGACACCATATATTTT. Its coded protein is CASRPGQVGDTIYF.